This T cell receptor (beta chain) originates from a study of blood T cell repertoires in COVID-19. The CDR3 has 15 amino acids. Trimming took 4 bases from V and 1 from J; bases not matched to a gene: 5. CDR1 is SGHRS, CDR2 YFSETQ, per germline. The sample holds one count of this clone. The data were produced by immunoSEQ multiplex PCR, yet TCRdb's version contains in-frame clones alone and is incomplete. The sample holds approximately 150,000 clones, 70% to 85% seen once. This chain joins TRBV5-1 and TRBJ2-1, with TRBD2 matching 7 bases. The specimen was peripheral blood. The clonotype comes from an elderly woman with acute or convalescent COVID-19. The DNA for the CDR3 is TGCGCCAGCAGCCAACTAGCGCTTTCCTACAATGAGCAGTTCTTC. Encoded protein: CASSQLALSYNEQFF.